Sequencing of this TCR beta chain was carried out in a study of T cells in Graves' hyperthyroidism and ophthalmopathy. Study details: At initial diagnosis, before any treatment had begun, peripheral blood was obtained. Study results and limitations: Ophthalmopathy was model-predicted a median 6.5 months pre-onset.

This clonotype has at least ten counts. What it recognizes is unknown. Exclusion followed for patients with uncontrolled infection, other autoimmune disease, pregnancy or lactation. The investigators amplified TCR beta CDR3 regions from RNA transcripts. The TCR CDR3 was amplified in a first-round RT-PCR using the HTBI primer set. MiXCR was run by TCRdb on the multiplex PCR reads, yielding one entry per CDR3 protein. The sample has hundreds of thousands of distinct CDR3 sequences, roughly 40% seen once. This receptor was taken from a young man with Graves' hyperthyroidism. Sample: blood.

This CDR3 reads CAISSPGQGMNEQYF. DNA for the CDR3: TGTGCCATCAGTTCGCCGGGACAGGGGATGAACGAGCAGTACTTC. The rearrangement joins TRBV10-3 to TRBJ2-7; TRBD1 matches at 10 bases. Germline V gene data show CDR1 as ENHRY and CDR2 as SYGVKD. This CDR3 has 15 amino acids. J lost 5 bases, V lost 5 bases, and 9 bases had no gene match.